Listed below are T cell receptor beta chains from one sample, sequenced in a study of response to subunit inactivated influenza vaccine. TCRdb reprocessed the RT-PCR reads via MiXCR and lists one record per CDR3 protein. Of around 540,000 distinct CDR3 sequences in the sample, 12% are singletons; the top ten hold roughly 10%. This specimen was PBMCs from blood, taken on the day of vaccination. These receptor sequences come from a man aged 50 to 60 who received an inactivated influenza vaccine. The CDR3 runs from the conserved cysteine through the conserved F or W. The D gene is left open where the match is weak. Clone size is given for some rows only: seen once, a few or many times, or a class if the clone is expanded.

V gene	J gene	clone size	D gene	CDR3 protein	CDR3 DNA
TRBV7-9	TRBJ2-7	few	NA	CASSFSRGAGAYEQYF	TGTGCCAGCAGCTTCTCCCGGGGGGCCGGCGCCTACGAGCAGTACTTC
TRBV5-6	TRBJ1-2	few	TRBD1	CASSLKTGGSYGYTF	TGTGCCAGCAGCCTAAAGACAGGGGGAAGCTATGGCTACACCTTC
TRBV4-1	TRBJ2-5	few	NA	CASSQATTPGQGETQYF	TGCGCCAGCAGCCAAGCGACCACACCGGGCCAAGGAGAGACCCAGTACTTC
TRBV5-6	TRBJ2-1	few	NA	CASSVEYNEQFF	TGTGCCAGCAGCGTGGAATACAATGAGCAGTTCTTC
TRBV24-1	TRBJ1-1	few	TRBD1	CATSDSPGQGLGYTEAFF	TGTGCCACCAGTGATAGTCCGGGACAGGGGTTGGGGTACACTGAAGCTTTCTTT
TRBV9	TRBJ2-1	NA	NA	CASSVDVLRSGEQFF	TGTGCCAGCAGCGTAGACGTACTTCGCTCCGGTGAGCAGTTCTTC
TRBV6-2/TRBV6-3	TRBJ2-2	NA	TRBD2	CASSYSGGANTGELFF	TGTGCCAGCAGTTACTCTGGGGGGGCGAACACCGGGGAGCTGTTTTTT
TRBV12-3/TRBV12-4	TRBJ2-2	many	NA	CASWGAGGELFF	TGTGCCAGCTGGGGCGCGGGCGGGGAGCTGTTTTTT
TRBV11-2	TRBJ2-2	many	TRBD1	CASSLDLYGTGVSGELFF	TGTGCCAGCAGCTTAGACTTGTATGGGACAGGGGTATCCGGGGAGCTGTTTTTT
TRBV20-1	TRBJ2-3	few	TRBD2	CSARDPTSGRSNTQYF	TGCAGTGCTAGAGATCCGACTAGCGGGAGATCGAATACGCAGTATTTT
TRBV20-1	TRBJ2-7	NA	TRBD1	CSARDRGDYEQYF	TGCAGTGCCAGGGACAGGGGAGACTACGAGCAGTACTTC
TRBV18	TRBJ2-7	few	NA	CASSPRLVNSYEQYF	TGTGCCAGCTCACCTCGGCTAGTCAACTCCTACGAGCAGTACTTC
TRBV29-1	TRBJ2-3	few	NA	CSVEVRFSTDTQYF	TGCAGCGTTGAGGTCCGGTTTAGCACAGATACGCAGTATTTT
TRBV9	TRBJ2-7	NA	NA	CASSPEGGSYEQYF	TGTGCCAGCAGCCCCGAGGGTGGGTCCTACGAGCAGTACTTC
TRBV18	TRBJ2-5	many	NA	CASSPETDFRETQYF	TGTGCCAGCTCACCAGAGACAGATTTTCGAGAGACCCAGTACTTC
TRBV7-2	TRBJ2-7	few	NA	CASSLTGGFAYEQYF	TGTGCCAGCAGCTTAACGGGCGGGTTCGCCTACGAGCAGTACTTC
TRBV7-9	TRBJ2-7	few	TRBD2	CASSWTSGGTASYEQYF	TGTGCCAGCAGCTGGACTAGCGGGGGGACCGCTAGCTACGAGCAGTACTTC
TRBV20-1	TRBJ2-1	few	TRBD2	CSATRLAGWYNEQFF	TGCAGTGCCACCCGACTAGCGGGTTGGTACAATGAGCAGTTCTTC
TRBV5-1	TRBJ2-7	many	NA	CASSLEQGSYEQYF	TGTGCCAGCAGCTTAGAACAGGGATCCTACGAGCAGTACTTC
TRBV29-1	TRBJ2-3	many	TRBD2	CSVLAGVPDTQYF	TGCAGCGTCCTAGCGGGAGTCCCAGATACGCAGTATTTT
TRBV6-7	TRBJ2-5	few	NA	CASSRAKPDRFQETQYF	TGTGCCAGCAGTCGAGCTAAACCCGACAGGTTCCAAGAGACCCAGTACTTC
TRBV18	TRBJ2-5	NA	NA	CASSPPPGWGETQYF	TGTGCCAGCTCACCACCCCCAGGGTGGGGAGAGACCCAGTACTTC
TRBV5-1	TRBJ2-5	NA	NA	CASRGQGLGETQYF	TGCGCCAGCAGGGGTCAGGGATTGGGGGAGACCCAGTACTTC
TRBV6-2/TRBV6-3	TRBJ2-5	once	NA	CASSYSTWADQETQYF	TGTGCCAGCAGTTACTCGACGTGGGCAGACCAAGAGACCCAGTACTTC
TRBV11-3	TRBJ2-7	NA	TRBD2	CASSRSSAGAYEQYF	TGTGCCAGCAGTAGGAGCTCCGCGGGAGCCTACGAGCAGTACTTC
TRBV12-3/TRBV12-4	TRBJ2-5	NA	NA	CASSRRSPEPGTQYF	TGTGCCAGCAGTCGTAGGTCTCCGGAACCTGGGACCCAGTACTTC
TRBV30	TRBJ2-3	few	TRBD2	CAWRPGRAGTDTQYF	TGTGCCTGGAGGCCAGGAAGAGCGGGAACAGATACGCAGTATTTT
TRBV4-1	TRBJ1-2	few	NA	CASSQMGGLGYTF	TGCGCCAGCAGCCAAATGGGGGGCCTTGGCTACACCTTC
TRBV10-3	TRBJ2-3	few	TRBD2	CAIRLAGSSTDTQYF	TGTGCCATCAGATTAGCGGGTTCTAGCACAGATACGCAGTATTTT
TRBV7-2	TRBJ2-7	few	NA	CASGGQGHSYEQYF	TGTGCCAGCGGAGGCCAGGGGCACTCCTACGAGCAGTACTTC
TRBV20-1	TRBJ1-1	few	NA	CSARGRIRAFF	TGCAGTGCTAGAGGGAGGATCAGAGCTTTCTTT
TRBV11-2	TRBJ2-5	NA	NA	CASSLLLTSRSLAKGETQYF	TGTGCCAGCAGCTTATTGTTAACCAGTAGGAGTCTAGCAAAAGGAGAGACCCAGTACTTC
TRBV3-1	TRBJ2-3	few	TRBD2	CASSSRLAIRTDTQYF	TGTGCCAGCAGCTCCCGACTAGCCATCCGCACAGATACGCAGTATTTT
TRBV7-6	TRBJ2-1	few	TRBD2	CASSLSGSGGVNEQFF	TGTGCCAGCAGCCTCTCCGGTAGCGGGGGGGTCAATGAGCAGTTCTTC
TRBV6-5	TRBJ2-5	NA	TRBD2	CASSLGGAGGETQYF	TGTGCCAGCAGTTTGGGGGGCGCGGGAGGAGAGACCCAGTACTTC
TRBV20-1	TRBJ2-3	many	NA	CSARGKFSTDTQYF	TGCAGTGCTAGAGGGAAATTTTCCACAGATACGCAGTATTTT
TRBV25-1	TRBJ2-5	NA	NA	CASSDSQGVRETQYF	TGTGCCAGCAGTGACTCCCAGGGAGTCCGGGAGACCCAGTACTTC
TRBV27	TRBJ2-1	NA	TRBD2	CASSFSSGTYNEQFF	TGTGCCAGCAGTTTTAGTAGCGGGACCTACAATGAGCAGTTCTTC
TRBV29-1	TRBJ1-2	few	NA	CSVEAGPARGYTF	TGCAGCGTTGAAGCGGGGCCAGCCCGAGGCTACACCTTC
TRBV24-1	TRBJ2-7	few	TRBD1	CATSEPPGQGVYEQYF	TGTGCCACCAGTGAACCCCCGGGACAGGGGGTCTACGAGCAGTACTTC